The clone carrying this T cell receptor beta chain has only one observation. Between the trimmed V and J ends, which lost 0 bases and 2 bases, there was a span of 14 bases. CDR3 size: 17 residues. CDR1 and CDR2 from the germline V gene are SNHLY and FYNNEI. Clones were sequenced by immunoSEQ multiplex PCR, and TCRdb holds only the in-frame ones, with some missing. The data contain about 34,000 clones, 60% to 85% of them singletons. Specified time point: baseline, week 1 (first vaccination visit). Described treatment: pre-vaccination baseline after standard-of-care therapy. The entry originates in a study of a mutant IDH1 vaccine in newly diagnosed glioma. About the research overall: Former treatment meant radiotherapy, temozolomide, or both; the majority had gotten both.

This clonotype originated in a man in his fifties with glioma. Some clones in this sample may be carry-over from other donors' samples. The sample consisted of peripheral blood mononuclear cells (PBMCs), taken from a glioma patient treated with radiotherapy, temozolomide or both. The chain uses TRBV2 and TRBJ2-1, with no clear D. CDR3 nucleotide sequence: TGTGCCAGCAGTGAAGCTCTCGGCCCAACCGCCTACAATGAGCAGTTCTTC. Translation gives CASSEALGPTAYNEQFF.